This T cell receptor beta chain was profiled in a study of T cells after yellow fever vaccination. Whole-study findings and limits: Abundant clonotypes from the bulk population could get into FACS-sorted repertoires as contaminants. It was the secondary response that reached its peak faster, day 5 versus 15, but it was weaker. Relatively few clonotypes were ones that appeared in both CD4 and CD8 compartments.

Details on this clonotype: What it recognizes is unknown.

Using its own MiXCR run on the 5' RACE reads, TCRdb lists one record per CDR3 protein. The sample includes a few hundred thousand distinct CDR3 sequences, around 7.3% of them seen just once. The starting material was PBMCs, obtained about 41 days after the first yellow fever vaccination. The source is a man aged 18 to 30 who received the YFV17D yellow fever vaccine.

The CDR3 region is CASSSGLPGSYNEQFF. The CDR3 nucleotides read TGTGCCAGCAGTAGCGGACTACCCGGCTCCTACAATGAGCAGTTCTTC. V gene TRBV5-6 combines with J gene TRBJ2-1, with a weak D call TRBD2 (6 bases). The CDR3 is 16 residues long. The germline V gene has CDR1 SGHDT and CDR2 YYEEEE. Trimming removed 5 bases at V and 0 bases at J, with 15 bases between.